This T cell receptor beta chain was captured in a study of T cell responses to AZD1222 COVID-19 vaccine. Study-level points and caveats: Donors were mostly white British, more females; clonal diversity possibly underestimated.

A note on this clone: The antigen is not known.

The table came from immunoSEQ multiplex PCR; TCRdb's copy has only in-frame clones and leaves some out. This table has 100,000 or so clones, about 87% appearing once. V dropped 4 bases and J dropped 4; count of bases not matched to a gene: 6. The CDR3 covers 14 residues. Looked up from germline, CDR1 is SGHNT and CDR2 is YYREEE (reference sequence). The specimen comprised peripheral blood, sampled 28 days after the second AZD1222 dose. The V call is TRBV5-4, the J call TRBJ1-2; 8 nucleotides line up with TRBD1. This clonotype was obtained from an adult who received the AZD1222 COVID-19 vaccine. In DNA form, the CDR3 reads TGTGCCAGCAGCCCGACAGGGGACACCTATGGCTACACCTTC. The encoded protein is CASSPTGDTYGYTF.